The 8 T cell receptor beta chains in this list originate from one sample, sequenced in a study of blood T cell repertoires in COVID-19. Assay used: immunoSEQ multiplex PCR; TCRdb lists only in-frame clones, some missing. Of about 120,000 clones detected, roughly four fifths appear once; the ten largest clones hold 9% to 14%. The sample was peripheral blood. Receptors originate from a human donor in a cohort sampled during active COVID-19.

The rearrangement uses TRBV12-3 or TRBV12-4 and TRBJ2-1, with D unresolved. This CDR3 has 13 amino acids. V gave up 5 bases and J gave up 6 bases, with 11 bases separating them. The CDR3 loop is CASSPRVANEQFF. CDR3 DNA: TGTGCCAGCAGTCCGCGCGTTGCCAATGAGCAGTTCTTC.

The CDR3 region is CASSQDSPKGVNTEAFF. In DNA, the CDR3 is TGCGCCAGCAGCCAAGATTCGCCTAAGGGGGTGAACACTGAAGCTTTCTTT. The chain has TRBV4-3 and TRBJ1-1; weak D call: TRBD1 (6 bases). Germline CDR1 is LGHNA and CDR2 is YSLEER. V was cut by 0 bases and J by 0 bases, with 14 bases left in between. The CDR3 has 17 amino acids.

This clone was seen a few times. The CDR3 bases are TGTGCCAGCAGCCAAGATATGGGGACTAAAAACATTCAGTACTTC. This translates into CASSQDMGTKNIQYF. This chain links TRBV3-1 (or the pseudogene TRBV3-2) with TRBJ2-4; D may be TRBD2 (6 bases). Trimming removed 0 bases at V and 4 bases at J, with 10 bases between. Germline-derived CDR1 and CDR2 are LGHDT and YNNKEL (reference sequence). CDR3 length: 15 amino acids.

The rearrangement links TRBV24-1 to TRBJ1-6, with TRBD1 matching over 7 bases. This CDR3 spans 15 amino acids. V shed 4 bases, J shed 7 bases, and the junction held 6 bases outside the gene matches. The germline V gene encodes CDR1 KGHDR and CDR2 SFDVKD. The CDR3 loop is CATSDPGQPNSPLHF. DNA for the CDR3: TGTGCCACCAGTGACCCGGGACAGCCAAATTCACCCCTCCACTTT.

The gene calls are TRBV18 and TRBJ1-6, with 9 bases matching TRBD1. Germline V gene lookup returns CDR1 KGHSH and CDR2 LQKENI. The CDR3 has 14 residues. V trimming: 4 bases; J trimming: 9 bases; junction bases outside the gene matches: 4. The CDR3 DNA reads TGTGCCAGCTCACGGGACAGGGTGTTTTCACCCCTCCACTTT. It codes for CASSRDRVFSPLHF.

The table lists this clone with a few counts. The chain couples TRBV9 to TRBJ1-1; TRBD1 agrees at 7 bases. The trim removed 0 bases at V and 1 base at J, leaving 18 bases unmatched. Germline CDR1 and CDR2: SGDLS and YYNGEE. This CDR3 region has 20 residues. The CDR3 DNA reads TGTGCCAGCAGCGTAGGAGGCCCCTGGGACAGAATTAAGAGGAACACTGAAGCTTTCTTT. Encoded protein: CASSVGGPWDRIKRNTEAFF.

The V call is TRBV6-6, the J call TRBJ1-2; 11 bases agree with TRBD1. Germline loops: CDR1 MNHNY, CDR2 SVGAGI (reference sequence). The CDR3 loop spans 14 amino acids. The J segment lost 8 bases and the V segment lost 6 bases, leaving 8 bases of the junction unmatched. The CDR3 bases are TGTGCCAGCAGCCCCTTTGGACAGGGGGCGGGCTACACCTTC. Its translation: CASSPFGQGAGYTF.

The chain's CDR3 is CASSPGPVTGGRDTGELFF. The DNA of the CDR3 is TGCGCCAGCAGCCCGGGTCCCGTAACAGGGGGCCGAGACACCGGGGAGCTGTTTTTT. The J gene is TRBJ2-2, the V gene TRBV5-1; 9 bases are a match to TRBD1. This CDR3 is 19 amino acids long. With V trimmed by 4 bases and J by 3 bases, 16 bases remained unmatched. Per the germline V gene, CDR1 is SGHRS and CDR2 is YFSETQ.